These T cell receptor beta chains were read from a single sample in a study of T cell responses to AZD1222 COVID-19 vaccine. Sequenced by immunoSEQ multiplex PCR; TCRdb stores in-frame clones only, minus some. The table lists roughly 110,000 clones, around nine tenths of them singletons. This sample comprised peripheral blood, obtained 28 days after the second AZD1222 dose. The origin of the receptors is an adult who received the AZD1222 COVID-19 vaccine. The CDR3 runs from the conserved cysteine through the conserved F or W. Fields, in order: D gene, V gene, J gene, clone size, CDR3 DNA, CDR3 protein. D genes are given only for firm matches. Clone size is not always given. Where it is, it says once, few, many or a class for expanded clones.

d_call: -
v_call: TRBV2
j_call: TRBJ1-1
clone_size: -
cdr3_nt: TGTGCCAGCATCACCGGGACCGAGAACACTGAAGCTTTCTTT
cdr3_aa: CASITGTENTEAFF

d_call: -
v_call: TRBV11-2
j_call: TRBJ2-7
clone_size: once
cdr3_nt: TGTGCCAGCAACCTTCCCGGGACGGGCTACGAGCAGTACTTC
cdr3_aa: CASNLPGTGYEQYF

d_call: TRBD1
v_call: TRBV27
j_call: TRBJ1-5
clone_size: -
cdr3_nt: TGTGCCAGCAGTTTGTCCCCCGGGACAGGGCTTCAGCCCCAGCATTTT
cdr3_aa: CASSLSPGTGLQPQHF

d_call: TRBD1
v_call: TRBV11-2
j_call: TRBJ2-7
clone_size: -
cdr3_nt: TGTGCCAGCAGCCGAACCGGGACAGGGGGCTACGAGCAGTACTTC
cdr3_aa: CASSRTGTGGYEQYF

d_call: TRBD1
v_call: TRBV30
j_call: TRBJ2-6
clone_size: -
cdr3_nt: TGTGCCTGGAGTGCAGGGGGTGGGGCCAACGTCCTGACTTTC
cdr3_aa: CAWSAGGGANVLTF

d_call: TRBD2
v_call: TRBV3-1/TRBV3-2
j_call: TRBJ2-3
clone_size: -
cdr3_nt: TGTGCCAGCAACAGCCAGCGGGGGGGAGTCACAGATACGCAGTATTTT
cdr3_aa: CASNSQRGGVTDTQYF

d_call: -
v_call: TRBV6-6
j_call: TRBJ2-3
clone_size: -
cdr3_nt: TGTGCCAGCAGCCGCGAGGTCCGAACGCAGTATTTT
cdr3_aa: CASSREVRTQYF

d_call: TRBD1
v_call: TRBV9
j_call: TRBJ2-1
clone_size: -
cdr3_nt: TGTGCCAGCGCCCCTACACTGATAGGGACAGGGGGATTGAATGAGCAGTTCTTC
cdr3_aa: CASAPTLIGTGGLNEQFF

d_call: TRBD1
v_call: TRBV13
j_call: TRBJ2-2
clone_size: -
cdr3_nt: TGTGCCAGCAGTCGAGTAAGGGGACAGGGGTTCGGGGAGCTGTTTTTT
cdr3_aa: CASSRVRGQGFGELFF

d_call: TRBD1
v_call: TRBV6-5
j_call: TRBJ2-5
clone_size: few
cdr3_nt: TGTGCCAGCTCGGACAGGTACCAAGAGACCCAGTACTTC
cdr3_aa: CASSDRYQETQYF

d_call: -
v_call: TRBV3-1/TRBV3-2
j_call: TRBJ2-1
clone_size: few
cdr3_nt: TGTGCCAGCAGCCAAGATGTACAGGTTCGAACCAATGAGCAGTTCTTC
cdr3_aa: CASSQDVQVRTNEQFF

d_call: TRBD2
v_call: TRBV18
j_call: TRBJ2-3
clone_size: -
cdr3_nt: TGTGCCAGCTCACCACTATCGCAGCGGGGGTTCACAGATACGCAGTATTTT
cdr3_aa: CASSPLSQRGFTDTQYF

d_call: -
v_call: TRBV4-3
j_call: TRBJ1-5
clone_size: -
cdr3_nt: TGCGCCAGCAGCCAAGATCTGACAGCCTTTGAGCCCCAGCATTTT
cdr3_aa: CASSQDLTAFEPQHF

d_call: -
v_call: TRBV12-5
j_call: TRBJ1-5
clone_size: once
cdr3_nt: TGTGCTAGTGGTTTGCCCGGTACATACAGTCGAAGGGGTCAGCCCCAGCATTTT
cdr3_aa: CASGLPGTYSRRGQPQHF